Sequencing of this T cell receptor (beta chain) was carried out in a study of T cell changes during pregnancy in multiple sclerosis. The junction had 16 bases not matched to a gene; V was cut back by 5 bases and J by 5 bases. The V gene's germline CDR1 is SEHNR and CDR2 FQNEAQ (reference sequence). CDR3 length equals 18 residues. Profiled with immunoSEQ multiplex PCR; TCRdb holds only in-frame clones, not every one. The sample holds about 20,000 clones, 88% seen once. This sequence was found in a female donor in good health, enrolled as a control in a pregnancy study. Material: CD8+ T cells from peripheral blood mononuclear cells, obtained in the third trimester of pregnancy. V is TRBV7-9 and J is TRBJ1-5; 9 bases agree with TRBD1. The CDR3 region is CASSLLGQGGGVDQPQHF. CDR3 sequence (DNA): TGTGCCAGCAGCCTACTGGGACAGGGAGGAGGGGTCGATCAGCCCCAGCATTTT.